Shown below are 31 T cell receptor beta chains from a single sample sequenced in a study of shared T cell receptors in the human thymus. TCRdb's copy holds only in-frame clones and misses some; the assay was immunoSEQ multiplex PCR. The table lists over 650,000 clones, around 87% of them singletons. These data were also reused for a study on human thymus T cells.

Sequencing was done on a sample of thymocytes. All receptors derive from a boy under three years old with a congenital heart defect.

The CDR3 is CASSVTGVETQYF. The CDR3 nucleotides are TGTGCCAGCAGTGTCACGGGGGTGGAGACCCAGTACTTC. The rearrangement links TRBV28 to TRBJ2-5; possible D gene TRBD2, 6 bases. This CDR3 spans 13 amino acids. V was clipped by 5 bases and J by 5 bases, with 12 bases between them. CDR1 is MDHEN, CDR2 SYDVKM, per germline. Combining the CDR3 with reference TRBV28 and TRBJ2-5 gives the whole variable domain DVKVTQSSRYLVKRTGEKVFLECVQDMDHENMFWYRQDPGLGLRLIYFSYDVKMKEKGDIPEGYSVSREKKERFSLILESASTNQTSMYLCASSVTGVETQYFGPGTRLLVL.

The chain recombines TRBV4-1 with TRBJ2-7; 8 bases fit TRBD2. Germline CDR1 is MGHRA and CDR2 is YSYEKL. There are 19 residues in the CDR3. Unmatched junction bases numbered 25, after V lost 5 bases and J lost 7 bases. The CDR3 protein is CASSSRYGGIQAGGREQYF. CDR3 coding DNA: TGCGCCAGCAGCTCAAGATACGGGGGAATTCAGGCGGGAGGTAGAGAGCAGTACTTC.

This chain uses TRBV28 with TRBJ1-1; 9 bases line up with TRBD1. This CDR3 contains 15 residues. The germline CDR1 and CDR2 sequences are MDHEN and SYDVKM. J lost 5 bases, V lost 7 bases, and 11 bases had no gene match. CDR3 nucleotides: TGTGCCAGCAAGGGGAGCCGGACAGGGGAAACTGAAGCTTTCTTT. Translated, it gives CASKGSRTGETEAFF.

The genes are TRBV28 and TRBJ2-1; unclear D gene. Germline V CDR1 and CDR2: MDHEN, SYDVKM. Trimming stripped 3 bases from V and 0 bases from J, with 9 bases between. The CDR3 extends over 15 amino acids. In DNA, the CDR3 is TGTGCCAGCAGTTTTTTAGCTAGCTCCTACAATGAGCAGTTCTTC. This gives the protein CASSFLASSYNEQFF.

The CDR3 protein is CASSQKVEGADAEAFF. CDR3 sequence (DNA): TGCGCCAGCAGCCAAAAGGTCGAAGGGGCGGATGCTGAAGCTTTCTTT. This chain uses TRBV4-3 with TRBJ1-1, with D tentatively TRBD1 (5 bases). Germline CDR1 is LGHNA and CDR2 is YSLEER. The CDR3 length is 16 residues. The germline V and J ends were trimmed by 2 bases and 6 bases, with 19 bases remaining between them.

The V gene is TRBV2, the J gene TRBJ1-2; D may be TRBD1 (6 bases). Germline assignment: CDR1 SNHLY and CDR2 FYNNEI. CDR3 length: 19 residues. V lost 2 bases, J lost 8 bases, and 30 bases lay in between. The CDR3 DNA is TGTGCCAGCAGTGAATGGGTTCGAACAGGGAGGGAGGGGAGGATCGGCTACACCTTC. Protein: CASSEWVRTGREGRIGYTF.

The chain is built from TRBV5-1 and TRBJ2-6, with D perhaps matching TRBD2 (6 bases). Trimming pared 3 bases from V and 4 bases from J, leaving 20 bases between. Germline CDR1 reads SGHRS; CDR2 reads YFSETQ. This CDR3 has 18 residues. The CDR3, as DNA: TGCGCCAGCAGCTGGGAGACGGGGTATGCGGGGGGGGCCAACGTCCTGACTTTC. It encodes CASSWETGYAGGANVLTF.

J is TRBJ1-1 and V is TRBV2; D may be TRBD1 (5 bases). The germline gives CDR1 SNHLY, CDR2 FYNNEI. The CDR3 length is 13 residues. The CDR3 region is CTSGGGKNTEAFF. The CDR3 DNA is TGTACTTCGGGGGGAGGGAAGAACACTGAAGCTTTCTTT.

This rearrangement joins TRBV25-1 to TRBJ1-3; D call uncertain. The V and J ends lost 4 bases and 2 bases respectively, with 12 bases between them. The CDR3 consists of 15 residues. CDR1 and CDR2 (germline): MGHDK, SYGVNS. CDR3 loop: CASSAKTGAGNTIYF. The CDR3 bases are TGTGCCAGCAGTGCCAAGACGGGAGCTGGAAACACCATATATTTT.

The chain has TRBV28 and TRBJ2-5; no clear D gene. Germline V gene data show CDR1 as MDHEN and CDR2 as SYDVKM. CDR3 length: 16 residues. V lost 2 bases and J 0 bases, leaving 13 bases between the germline ends. CDR3 nucleotide sequence: TGTGCCAGCAGTTTAGTTGCGCGCACGTACCAAGAGACCCAGTACTTC. It specifies CASSLVARTYQETQYF.

This clone was found once. The chain carries TRBV27 and TRBJ2-7; TRBD2 matches at 9 bases. The CDR3 runs 14 residues. Unmatched junction bases numbered 8, after V lost 5 bases and J lost 6 bases. The germline gives CDR1 MNHEY, CDR2 SMNVEV (reference sequence). CDR3 DNA sequence: TGTGCCAGCAGTACTGGACTAGCGCCATTCGAGCAGTACTTC. This sequence encodes CASSTGLAPFEQYF.

This clone was seen only once. The rearrangement links TRBV7-8 to TRBJ2-7; a possible D gene is TRBD1 (6 bases). Trimming stripped 1 base from V and 0 bases from J, with 16 bases between. This CDR3 has 17 residues. In germline, CDR1 is SGHVS, CDR2 FQNEAQ. The CDR3 is CASSLGTENPSSYEQYF. DNA for the CDR3: TGTGCCAGCAGCTTAGGGACAGAAAACCCTAGCTCCTACGAGCAGTACTTC.

The CDR3 spells CASSPLPTGEYQPQHF. The CDR3 DNA follows: TGTGCCAGCAGCCCCCTGCCGACAGGGGAATATCAGCCCCAGCATTTT. The chain is built from TRBV7-2 and TRBJ1-5; 8 positions agree with TRBD1. The CDR3 contains 16 residues. V shed 5 bases, J shed 5 bases, and the junction held 11 bases outside the gene matches. In germline, CDR1 is SGHTA, CDR2 FQGNSA.

V usage is TRBV28 and J usage is TRBJ2-3; maybe TRBD1 (5 bases). V was cut by 2 bases and J by 2 bases, with 8 bases left in between. Germline values: CDR1 MDHEN, CDR2 SYDVKM. The CDR3 sequence is 14 residues long. The CDR3 DNA follows: TGTGCCAGCAGTTTAAAGGGGCTCACAGATACGCAGTATTTT. It codes for CASSLKGLTDTQYF.

This clone appeared once. The chain carries TRBV12-5 and TRBJ2-7, with D perhaps TRBD2 (6 bases). Trimming removed 5 bases at V and 0 bases at J, with 14 bases between. The CDR3 sequence is 15 residues long. Germline loops: CDR1 LGHNT, CDR2 FRNRAP. This CDR3 reads CASGNSGLSSYEQYF. As DNA, the CDR3 is TGTGCTAGTGGTAACAGCGGGCTGAGCTCCTACGAGCAGTACTTC.

This clone occurred once. The genes are TRBV30 and TRBJ1-1; D might be TRBD1 (5 bases). Germline CDR1 reads GTSNPN; CDR2 reads SVGIG (reference sequence). The CDR3 runs 15 residues. V was pared by 0 bases and J by 4 bases, with 15 bases between. The CDR3 DNA reads TGTGCCTGGAGTGTACAGGCGGGGGATGCCACTGAAGCTTTCTTT. This codes for CAWSVQAGDATEAFF. Based on the CDR3 plus reference TRBV30 and TRBJ1-1, the full variable domain is SQTIHQWPATLVQPVGSPLSLECTVEGTSNPNLYWYRQAAGRGLQLLFYSVGIGQISSEVPQNLSASRPQDRQFILSSKKLLLSDSGFYLCAWSVQAGDATEAFFGQGTRLTVV.

The CDR3, as DNA: TGTGCCAGCAGCCCATACCGGGACAGGGGTGCCTACGAGCAGTACTTC. As protein: CASSPYRDRGAYEQYF. V gene TRBV11-2 combines with J gene TRBJ2-7; 10 bases agree with TRBD1. CDR3 length: 16 residues. Trimming cost V 5 bases and J 2 bases; bases outside gene matches: 9. Germline CDR1 reads SGHAT; CDR2 reads FQNNGV.

The J gene is TRBJ2-7, the V gene TRBV7-9, with TRBD1 matching over 8 bases. This CDR3 is 14 amino acids long. V gave up 6 bases and J gave up 5 bases; unmatched junction bases: 9. Germline V gives CDR1 SEHNR, CDR2 FQNEAQ (reference sequence). The chain's CDR3 is CASSIGQGPDEQYF. For the CDR3, the DNA is TGTGCCAGCAGTATAGGACAGGGTCCGGACGAGCAGTACTTC.

V and J are TRBV10-3 and TRBJ1-2, with TRBD1 matching over 8 bases. The CDR3 consists of 13 residues. The junction had 9 bases not matched to a gene; V was cut back by 7 bases and J by 8 bases. Germline-derived CDR1 and CDR2 are ENHRY and SYGVKD. The CDR3 sequence: CAINQGAIQGYTF. In nucleotides, the CDR3 is TGTGCCATCAACCAGGGGGCGATACAAGGCTACACCTTC.

The V gene is TRBV10-2, the J gene TRBJ2-3, with D perhaps matching TRBD1 (6 bases). CDR1 is WSHSY, CDR2 SAAADI, per germline. V gave up 8 bases and J gave up 2 bases, with 11 bases separating them. This CDR3 spans 13 amino acids. The CDR3 DNA sequence: TGCGCCAGCGAAGGGGGAACCACAGATACGCAGTATTTT. Translating gives CASEGGTTDTQYF.

This chain uses TRBV7-9 with TRBJ2-1; 7 bases agree with TRBD2. The CDR3 consists of 15 residues. The germline V gene encodes CDR1 SEHNR and CDR2 FQNEAQ (reference sequence). V lost 5 bases and J lost 4; bases outside the gene matches: 8. The CDR3 loop is CASSLGEGRYNEQFF. CDR3 nucleotides: TGTGCCAGCAGCCTAGGGGAGGGTCGGTACAATGAGCAGTTCTTC.

This chain joins TRBV18 and TRBJ2-1; D remains unclear. Germline V gene data show CDR1 as KGHSH and CDR2 as LQKENI. This CDR3 contains 13 residues. V lost 6 bases to trimming and J lost 3 bases, with 9 bases between them. For the CDR3, the DNA is TGTGCCAGCTCCGAGGCTAGCTACAATGAGCAGTTCTTC. Translation: CASSEASYNEQFF. Drawing the rest from reference TRBV18 and TRBJ2-1, the complete variable domain is NAGVMQNPRHLVRRRGQEARLRCSPMKGHSHVYWYRQLPEEGLKFMVYLQKENIIDESGMPKERFSAEFPKEGPSILRIQQVVRGDSAAYFCASSEASYNEQFFGPGTRLTVL.

CDR3 in amino acids: CASSYRGHYEQYF. The CDR3 region has the DNA TGTGCCAGCAGTTACAGGGGGCACTACGAGCAGTACTTC. This chain links TRBV27 with TRBJ2-7; 9 bases are a match to TRBD1. This CDR3 spans 13 amino acids. Losses at the gene ends were 4 bases for V and 3 bases for J; bases not matched to a gene: 1. Per the germline V gene, CDR1 is MNHEY and CDR2 is SMNVEV (reference sequence).

This chain joins TRBV7-2 and TRBJ2-7; a possible D gene is TRBD2 (7 bases). Germline CDR1 SGHTA, CDR2 FQGNSA. The CDR3 contains 13 residues. Trimming removed 5 bases at V and 5 bases at J, with 13 bases between. The chain's CDR3 is CASSLGGQNEQYF. The CDR3 region has the DNA TGTGCCAGCAGCCTGGGGGGGCAGAACGAGCAGTACTTC. The complete variable domain, with remaining parts taken from reference TRBV7-2 and TRBJ2-7, reads GAGVSQSPSNKVTEKGKDVELRCDPISGHTALYWYRQSLGQGLEFLIYFQGNSAPDKSGLPSDRFSAERTGGSVSTLTIQRTQQEDSAVYLCASSLGGQNEQYFGPGTRLTVT.

This clone has only one observation. The chain employs TRBV21-1 and TRBJ2-7; TRBD1, as called in the table, went unchecked against the DNA. TRBV21-1 is classified as a pseudogene. The CDR3 sequence is 14 residues long. DNA for the CDR3: TGTGCCAGCAGCACTCGACAGAACTCCTACGAGCAGTACTTC. Its translation is CASSTRQNSYEQYF.

This sequence joins TRBV6-6 and TRBJ2-3; no firm D call. The CDR3 runs 15 residues. The germline CDR1 and CDR2 sequences are MNHNY and SVGAGI (reference sequence). Trimming removed 3 bases at V and 4 bases at J, with 14 bases between. The CDR3 sequence: CASSYKLTIPDTQYF. The CDR3 DNA is TGTGCCAGCAGTTATAAACTAACCATACCAGATACGCAGTATTTT.

This clone was counted between two and nine times. The chain uses TRBV19 and TRBJ1-1, with 9 positions matching TRBD1. This CDR3 contains 18 residues. Germline V CDR1 and CDR2: LNHDA, SQIVND (reference sequence). The junction had 12 bases not matched to a gene; V was cut back by 3 bases and J by 1 base. Here the CDR3 reads CASSIGAGQGVTNTEAFF. The DNA for the CDR3 is TGTGCCAGTAGTATTGGGGCGGGACAGGGTGTTACGAACACTGAAGCTTTCTTT. Drawing the rest from reference TRBV19 and TRBJ1-1, the complete variable domain is DGGITQSPKYLFRKEGQNVTLSCEQNLNHDAMYWYRQDPGQGLRLIYYSQIVNDFQKGDIAEGYSVSREKKESFPLTVTSAQKNPTAFYLCASSIGAGQGVTNTEAFFGQGTRLTVV.

This chain uses TRBV7-2 with TRBJ2-2; TRBD1 is a possible D gene (6 bases). The CDR3 is made up of 13 amino acids. The V end lost 6 bases, the J end lost 1 base, and 6 bases lay between the germline ends. Germline CDR1 reads SGHTA; CDR2 reads FQGNSA. The CDR3 nucleotides are TGTGCCAGCAGAGGGGGGAACACCGGGGAGCTGTTTTTT. It yields the protein CASRGGNTGELFF. The variable domain in full, completed from reference TRBV7-2 and TRBJ2-2, reads GAGVSQSPSNKVTEKGKDVELRCDPISGHTALYWYRQSLGQGLEFLIYFQGNSAPDKSGLPSDRFSAERTGGSVSTLTIQRTQQEDSAVYLCASRGGNTGELFFGEGSRLTVL.

This chain connects TRBV30 to TRBJ1-5; TRBD1 is a possible D gene (5 bases). V dropped 2 bases and J dropped 2 bases, with 13 bases sitting between them. CDR3 length: 15 amino acids. Per germline, CDR1 GTSNPN and CDR2 SVGIG (reference sequence). This CDR3 reads CAWSRQGVGNQPQHF. For the CDR3, the DNA is TGTGCCTGGAGTAGGCAGGGTGTAGGCAATCAGCCCCAGCATTTT.

The rearrangement joins TRBV7-9 to TRBJ2-3; TRBD2 is a possible D gene (5 bases). Germline V gives CDR1 SEHNR, CDR2 FQNEAQ (reference sequence). V gave up 11 bases and J gave up 6 bases, with 15 bases separating them. The CDR3 spans 12 residues. CDR3 bases: TGTGCCGTACCCGGGGTGAGGGATACGCAGTATTTT. Translating gives CAVPGVRDTQYF.

The V gene is TRBV5-1, the J gene TRBJ2-7, with 10 bases that match TRBD2. Per germline, CDR1 SGHRS and CDR2 YFSETQ. This CDR3 has 16 residues. With 4 bases clipped from V and 3 bases from J, the junction kept 10 bases outside the gene matches. CDR3: CASSVFSGRLLYEQYF. The CDR3, as DNA: TGCGCCAGCAGCGTCTTTAGCGGGAGGCTCCTCTACGAGCAGTACTTC.